The entry below describes one TCR beta chain. The target of this receptor is not known. The sample holds no much larger clone one base away, and base qualities are not on file. The data were taken from a study of blood T cell repertoires in COVID-19 (TCRdb year 2020). With respect to the entire study: The collaborator samples originated in the United States, Italy and Spain and spanned the acute and convalescent phases of COVID-19. Nearly every sample came with metadata listing a de-identified subject ID, COVID-19 status, age in years and sex. The prospective study material was composed of cDNA or gDNA derived from T cells, B-cell-depleted T cells, or PBMCs. Samples were obtained from the ongoing ImmuneRACE study (first 160 participants) and from 1,200 or so subjects provided by 6 global collaborators. The repertoires were released in a freely available public database intended as a resource for research on the immune response to SARS-CoV-2. HLA class I and class II types, where available, came from metadata supplied by the sample provider rather than from assay-based typing. Deeply sampled blood TCRbeta repertoires from subjects exposed to, actively infected with, or recovered from COVID-19 were included in the dataset. Summary of the overall study and its limitations: How much clinical and demographic metadata was included differed by source and by participant, and the metadata was provided uncurated.

Collaborating institutions collected whole blood in K2EDTA tubes following their own protocols. For TCRbeta analysis, collaborators shipped samples in one of three forms: frozen whole blood, isolated PBMCs, or DNA extracted from either of those sample types. TCRbeta CDR3 regions were amplified from genomic DNA by means of the immunoSEQ Assay, a bias-controlled multiplex PCR. The authors' analysis ran thus. The number of nucleated cells in each sample was estimated by amplification of reference gene primers within the assay. Sequence reads were collapsed and filtered to measure the absolute abundance of every unique TCRbeta CDR3 rearrangement. For each sample, productive Simpson clonality was calculated by taking the square root of Simpson's diversity index across productive rearrangements. The table comes from immuneACCESS by way of TCRdb, which keeps in-frame sequences with V and J called. Part of the clones is missing from these tables; in studies checked, under half for an unresolved V gene and the rest for unknown reasons. The V and J calls and clone size are taken from that table; D and trimming were inferred from the DNA. The sample table contains approximately 240,000 clones; only one count was recorded for around 81% of them. The ten largest clonotypes hold just under 6.5% of the sample.

The sequenced material came from peripheral blood. This clonotype originated in an older woman with active or convalescent COVID-19.

The CDR3 region has the sequence CASSEGQQTYSPLHF. In nucleotide form, the sequence is TGTGCCAGCAGTGAAGGGCAACAGACCTATTCACCCCTCCACTTT. Recombination connected TRBV2 to TRBJ1-6, with the D segment identity uncertain. The V and J ends are trimmed by 1 base and 8 bases, leaving 12 bases between them. Including the terminal cysteine and phenylalanine, the CDR3 comprises 15 residues. Just CDR3 DNA is preserved here, 45 bases in frame from base 1. Reading the germline V gene gives CDR1 SNHLY and CDR2 FYNNEI.